The clone carrying this T cell receptor beta chain has at least ten counts. A single record per CDR3 protein comes from TCRdb applying MiXCR to the RT-PCR reads. The table has 650,000 to 800,000 distinct CDR3 sequences, approximately 15% seen once. The CDR3 runs 14 residues. The V gene lost 1 base and the J gene lost 3 bases, with 10 bases spanning the gap. CDR1 is DFQATT, CDR2 SNEGSKA, per germline (reference sequence). The TCR comes from a female donor in good health, serving as a healthy control. The sample taken for sequencing was memory CD4+ T cells from blood. V and J are TRBV20-1 and TRBJ2-1; possible D gene TRBD2, 6 bases. CDR3 sequence reads: CSARGRGLYNEQFF. CDR3 DNA: TGCAGTGCTAGAGGGCGGGGTCTCTACAATGAGCAGTTCTTC.